This TCR beta chain was recorded in a study of CD8 T cells in ankylosing spondylitis (TCRdb year 2017). About the investigation overall: The study set out to find disease-linked TCR variants by profiling T cell receptor beta repertoires in ankylosing spondylitis patients and healthy donors. In total, the full study cohort was made up of 108 healthy donors and 25 to 30 ankylosing spondylitis patients. Peripheral blood samples were taken, and synovial fluid was additionally collected from ankylosing spondylitis patients.

Sequencing relied on an Illumina HiSeq 2500. TCR beta libraries were prepared by quantitative 5'-RACE with molecular barcodes. For the original study's pipeline: A new computational method, built on a probabilistic model of VDJ rearrangement, was used to identify disease-linked TCR variants. TCRdb took the public reads, trimmed them with fastp at Q25, ran MiXCR for clone calling and kept in-frame beta chains. Every CDR3 protein is listed once, alongside the most common genes and DNA of its rows. The V and J calls come from TCRdb's annotation, not from the publication. This sample comprises about 360,000 distinct CDR3 sequences, approximately 15% of them detected only once. The ten top clones hold approximately 1.1% of the sample. This clonotype was recorded a few times. Its antigen specificity is not known. Sequence at one end of the junction differs from germline and may be a read error. The study at large found these results: According to the report, matched synovial fluid samples from ankylosing spondylitis patients were significantly enriched for the disease-linked clones. The disease-linked clones had a CD8+ phenotype and were found at relatively low frequencies in peripheral blood. Blood from ankylosing spondylitis patients appeared to be characterized by a TCR beta motif composed of several highly homologous amino acid variants. Some of the motif variants had been reported before in the synovial fluid and blood of reactive arthritis patients, a finding that suggests common disease-initiation mechanisms.

The CDR3 has 16 amino acids, counting the end cysteine and phenylalanine. Only the CDR3 DNA stays, 48 bases, in frame from base 1. The germline V gene gives CDR1 as SNHLY and CDR2 as FYNNEI. Sequencing was done on a sample of blood, either unsorted or a sorted T cell fraction (not recorded which). The sequence was obtained from a male donor with ankylosing spondylitis or in good health (not recorded which). The V and J segments used are TRBV2 and TRBJ2-1, with 11 central nucleotides matching TRBD2. The nucleotides are TGTGCCAGCAGCGTAGCGGGGGGGCGCTCCAACAATGAGCAGTTCTTC. Its product reads: CASSVAGGRSNNEQFF. The full variable domain, completed from the reference TRBV2 and TRBJ2-1 proteins outside the CDR3, reads EPEVTQTPSHQVTQMGQEVILRCVPISNHLYFYWYRQILGQKVEFLVSFYNNEISEKSEIFDDQFSVERPDGSNFTLKIRSTKLEDSAMYFCASSVAGGRSNNEQFFGPGTRLTVL.